Listed below are T cell receptor beta chains from one sample, sequenced in a study of blood T cell repertoires in COVID-19. Profiling relied on immunoSEQ multiplex PCR, and the TCRdb table lists in-frame clones only, not all of them. The data hold fewer than 25,000 clones, with 86% observed a single time. The sample taken for sequencing was peripheral blood. These receptors originate from a woman of 80 years or more with active or convalescent COVID-19. CDR3s include the opening cysteine and the closing phenylalanine or tryptophan. A D gene is named only where the DNA matches it firmly. A row's size may be missing; if present it is once, few, many or a size class.

v_call: TRBV4-1; j_call: TRBJ1-5; clone_size: NA; d_call: NA; cdr3_aa: CASSQFEPRRNQPQHF; cdr3_nt: TGCGCCAGCAGCCAATTCGAGCCAAGGAGAAATCAGCCCCAGCATTTT
v_call: TRBV28; j_call: TRBJ1-1; clone_size: NA; d_call: TRBD1; cdr3_aa: CASSTLQGSRRAEAFF; cdr3_nt: TGTGCCAGCAGCACATTACAGGGGTCACGTCGGGCTGAAGCTTTCTTT
v_call: TRBV28; j_call: TRBJ2-2; clone_size: NA; d_call: TRBD2; cdr3_aa: CASSYIPGTSGSAGELFF; cdr3_nt: TGTGCCAGCAGTTACATACCCGGGACTAGCGGGAGTGCCGGGGAGCTGTTTTTT
v_call: TRBV7-8; j_call: TRBJ1-1; clone_size: NA; d_call: TRBD1; cdr3_aa: CASSLFGQGNAFF; cdr3_nt: TGTGCCAGCAGCTTATTCGGACAGGGGAACGCTTTCTTT
v_call: TRBV21-1; j_call: TRBJ1-1; clone_size: NA; d_call: NA; cdr3_aa: CASSPTGQGNTEAFF; cdr3_nt: TGTGCCAGCAGCCCGACGGGACAGGGGAACACTGAAGCTTTCTTT
v_call: TRBV7-3; j_call: TRBJ1-1; clone_size: NA; d_call: NA; cdr3_aa: CASSQGQNTEAFF; cdr3_nt: TGTGCCAGCAGCCAGGGACAGAACACTGAAGCTTTCTTT
v_call: TRBV5-1; j_call: TRBJ2-3; clone_size: NA; d_call: NA; cdr3_aa: CASTSLGYSTDTQYF; cdr3_nt: TGCGCCAGCACCTCTTTGGGCTATAGCACAGATACGCAGTATTTT
v_call: TRBV3-1/TRBV3-2; j_call: TRBJ1-6; clone_size: few; d_call: TRBD1; cdr3_aa: CASSLGQGASPLHF; cdr3_nt: TGTGCCAGCAGCCTTGGACAGGGGGCTTCACCCCTCCACTTT
v_call: TRBV27; j_call: TRBJ2-2; clone_size: NA; d_call: NA; cdr3_aa: CASSFFVNTGELFF; cdr3_nt: TGTGCCAGCAGTTTTTTCGTGAACACCGGGGAGCTGTTTTTT
v_call: TRBV10-3; j_call: TRBJ1-5; clone_size: NA; d_call: TRBD1; cdr3_aa: CAISRQGAEQPQHF; cdr3_nt: TGTGCCATCAGTAGACAGGGGGCTGAACAGCCCCAGCATTTT
v_call: TRBV6-5; j_call: TRBJ1-5; clone_size: once; d_call: NA; cdr3_aa: CASSYGGGLAQHF; cdr3_nt: TGTGCCAGCAGTTACGGGGGGGGGTTAGCCCAGCATTTT
v_call: TRBV27; j_call: TRBJ2-7; clone_size: once; d_call: NA; cdr3_aa: CASNTISGTTYEQYF; cdr3_nt: TGTGCCAGCAACACGATATCCGGGACAACCTACGAGCAGTACTTC
v_call: TRBV18; j_call: TRBJ1-3; clone_size: NA; d_call: NA; cdr3_aa: CASSPPAGQRSGNTIYF; cdr3_nt: TGTGCCAGCTCACCACCGGCAGGGCAAAGATCTGGAAACACCATATATTTT
v_call: TRBV15; j_call: TRBJ2-1; clone_size: NA; d_call: TRBD1; cdr3_aa: CATSRGIGQGAFNEQFF; cdr3_nt: TGTGCCACCAGCAGAGGAATCGGACAGGGGGCCTTCAATGAGCAGTTCTTC
v_call: TRBV5-4; j_call: TRBJ1-2; clone_size: NA; d_call: TRBD1; cdr3_aa: CASSFERTGENYGYTF; cdr3_nt: TGTGCCAGCAGCTTCGAAAGGACAGGGGAAAACTATGGCTACACCTTC
v_call: TRBV18; j_call: TRBJ2-5; clone_size: NA; d_call: TRBD1; cdr3_aa: CASSPGQGETQYF; cdr3_nt: TGTGCCAGCTCACCTGGACAGGGTGAGACCCAGTACTTC
v_call: TRBV28; j_call: TRBJ2-5; clone_size: NA; d_call: TRBD1; cdr3_aa: CASHIQGAQTQYF; cdr3_nt: TGTGCCAGCCATATCCAGGGGGCGCAGACCCAGTACTTC